This T cell receptor beta chain was retrieved from a study of radiation and T cells in renal cell carcinoma. Findings and caveats of the study: Top tumor clonotypes rose in blood 2 weeks post-radiation, then contracted.

V was pared by 7 bases and J by 7 bases, with 19 bases between. CDR1 and CDR2 from the germline V gene are MNHEY and SVGAGI. The CDR3 contains 15 residues. Concerning this clone itself: Its cognate antigen is unknown.

Time point noted: baseline pretreatment blood. Stated treatment: 15 Gy SBRT to primary tumor, nephrectomy 4 weeks later. Blood was sampled at baseline, 2 weeks and 4 weeks after SBRT. TCRdb's table, derived via immunoSEQ multiplex PCR, lists solely in-frame clones and lacks some. Of 150,000 or so clones listed, around four fifths are singletons. The chain links TRBV6-5 to TRBJ1-4, with a tentative D call TRBD1 (5 bases). This TCR was recovered from a woman aged 45 to 65 with renal cell carcinoma. The sequencing here drew on blood, taken from a patient whose treatment included radiotherapy and nephrectomy. The CDR3 loop is CASTGTGRGREKLFF. The CDR3 coding sequence is TGTGCCAGCACCGGCACGGGGCGGGGTCGTGAAAAACTGTTTTTT.